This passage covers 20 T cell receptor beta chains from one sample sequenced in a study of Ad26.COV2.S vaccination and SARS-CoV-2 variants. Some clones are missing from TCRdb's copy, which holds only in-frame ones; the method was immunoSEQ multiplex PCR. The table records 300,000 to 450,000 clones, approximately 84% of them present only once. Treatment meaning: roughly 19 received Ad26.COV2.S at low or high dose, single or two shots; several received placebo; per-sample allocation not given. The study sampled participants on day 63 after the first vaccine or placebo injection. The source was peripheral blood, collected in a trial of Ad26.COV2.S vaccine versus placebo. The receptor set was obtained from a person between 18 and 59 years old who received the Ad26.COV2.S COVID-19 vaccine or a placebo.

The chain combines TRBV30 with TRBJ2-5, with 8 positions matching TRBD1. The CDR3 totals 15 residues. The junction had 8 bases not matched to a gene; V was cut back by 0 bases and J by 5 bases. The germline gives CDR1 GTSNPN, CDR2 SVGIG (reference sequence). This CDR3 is CAWSVHAGGAETQYF. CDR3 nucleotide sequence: TGTGCCTGGAGTGTACATGCAGGGGGCGCGGAGACCCAGTACTTC. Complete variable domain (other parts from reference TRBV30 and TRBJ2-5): SQTIHQWPATLVQPVGSPLSLECTVEGTSNPNLYWYRQAAGRGLQLLFYSVGIGQISSEVPQNLSASRPQDRQFILSSKKLLLSDSGFYLCAWSVHAGGAETQYFGPGTRLLVL.

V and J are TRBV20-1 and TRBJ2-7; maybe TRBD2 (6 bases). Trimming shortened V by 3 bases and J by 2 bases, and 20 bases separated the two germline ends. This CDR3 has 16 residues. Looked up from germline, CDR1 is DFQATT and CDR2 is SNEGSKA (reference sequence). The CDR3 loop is CSASKSGTFETYEQYF. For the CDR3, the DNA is TGCAGTGCTAGTAAATCCGGGACTTTCGAAACCTACGAGCAGTACTTC.

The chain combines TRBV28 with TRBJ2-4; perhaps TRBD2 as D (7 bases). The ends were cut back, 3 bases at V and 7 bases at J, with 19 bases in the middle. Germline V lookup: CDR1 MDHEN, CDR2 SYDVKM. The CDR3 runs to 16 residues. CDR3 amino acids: CASSLGGPPGRNIQYF. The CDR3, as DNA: TGTGCCAGCAGTTTGGGGGGGCCTCCCGGGAGGAACATTCAGTACTTC. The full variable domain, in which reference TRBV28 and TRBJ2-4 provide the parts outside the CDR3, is DVKVTQSSRYLVKRTGEKVFLECVQDMDHENMFWYRQDPGLGLRLIYFSYDVKMKEKGDIPEGYSVSREKKERFSLILESASTNQTSMYLCASSLGGPPGRNIQYFGAGTRLSVL.

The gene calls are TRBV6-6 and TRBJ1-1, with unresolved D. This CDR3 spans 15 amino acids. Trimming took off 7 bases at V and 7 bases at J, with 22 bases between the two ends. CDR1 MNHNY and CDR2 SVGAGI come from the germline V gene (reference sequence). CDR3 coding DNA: TGTGCCAGCACCCACGGCAGCGGCGTTAGGGTTGAAGCTTTCTTT. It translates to CASTHGSGVRVEAFF.

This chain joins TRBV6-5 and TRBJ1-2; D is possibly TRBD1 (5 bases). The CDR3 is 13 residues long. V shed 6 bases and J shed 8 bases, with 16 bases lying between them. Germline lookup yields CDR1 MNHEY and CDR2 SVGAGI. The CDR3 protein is CASSPVGGDGYTF. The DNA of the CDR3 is TGTGCCAGCAGCCCGGTGGGAGGGGACGGCTACACCTTC.

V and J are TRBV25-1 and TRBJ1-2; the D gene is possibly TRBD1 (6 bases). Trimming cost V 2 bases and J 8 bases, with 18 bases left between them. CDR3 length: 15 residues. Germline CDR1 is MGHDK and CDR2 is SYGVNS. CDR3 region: CASSEKGGTPAGYTF. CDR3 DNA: TGTGCCAGCAGTGAAAAGGGAGGGACACCGGCGGGCTACACCTTC.

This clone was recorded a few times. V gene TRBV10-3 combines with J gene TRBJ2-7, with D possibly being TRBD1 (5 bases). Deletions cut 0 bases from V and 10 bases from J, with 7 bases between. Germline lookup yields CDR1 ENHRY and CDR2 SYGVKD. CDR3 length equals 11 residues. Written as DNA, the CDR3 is TGTGCCATCAGTGAGTCGCAGGGACAGTACTTC. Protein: CAISESQGQYF.

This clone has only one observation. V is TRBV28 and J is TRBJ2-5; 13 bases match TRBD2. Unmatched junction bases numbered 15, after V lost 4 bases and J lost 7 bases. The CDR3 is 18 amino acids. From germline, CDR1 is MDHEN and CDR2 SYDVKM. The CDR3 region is CASSSRTSGSPGLATQYF. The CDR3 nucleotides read TGTGCCAGCAGTTCCCGGACTAGCGGGAGCCCCGGTTTGGCGACCCAGTACTTC.

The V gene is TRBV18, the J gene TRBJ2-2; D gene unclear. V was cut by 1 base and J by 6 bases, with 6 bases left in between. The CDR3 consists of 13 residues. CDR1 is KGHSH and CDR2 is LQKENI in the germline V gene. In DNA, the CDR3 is TGTGCCAGCTCACCACTAGGGCCCGGGGAGCTGTTTTTT. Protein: CASSPLGPGELFF.

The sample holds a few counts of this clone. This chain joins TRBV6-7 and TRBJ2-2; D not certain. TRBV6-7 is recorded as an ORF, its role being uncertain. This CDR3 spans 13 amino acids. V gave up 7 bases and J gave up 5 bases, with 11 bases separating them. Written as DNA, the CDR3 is TGTGCCAGCAAACGCCGGCGGACCGGGGAGCTGTTTTTT. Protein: CASKRRRTGELFF.

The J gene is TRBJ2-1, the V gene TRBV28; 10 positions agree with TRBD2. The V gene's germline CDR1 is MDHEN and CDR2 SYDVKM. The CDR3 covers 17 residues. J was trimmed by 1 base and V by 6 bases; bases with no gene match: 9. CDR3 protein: CASRSLAGDRSYNEQFF. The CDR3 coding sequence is TGTGCCAGCAGGTCCCTAGCGGGAGATAGATCCTACAATGAGCAGTTCTTC.

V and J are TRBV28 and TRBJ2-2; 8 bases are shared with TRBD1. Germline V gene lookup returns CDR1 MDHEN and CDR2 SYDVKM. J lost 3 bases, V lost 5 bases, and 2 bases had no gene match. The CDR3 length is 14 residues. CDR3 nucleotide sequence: TGTGCCAGCAGTCCGGACAGGGACACCGGGGAGCTGTTTTTT. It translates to CASSPDRDTGELFF.

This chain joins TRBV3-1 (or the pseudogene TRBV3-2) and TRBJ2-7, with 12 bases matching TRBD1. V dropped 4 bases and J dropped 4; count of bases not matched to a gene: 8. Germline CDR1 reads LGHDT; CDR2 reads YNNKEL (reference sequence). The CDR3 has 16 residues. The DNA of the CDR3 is TGTGCCAGCAGCCGACAGTCGGGACAGGGGGCATACGAGCAGTACTTC. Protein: CASSRQSGQGAYEQYF.

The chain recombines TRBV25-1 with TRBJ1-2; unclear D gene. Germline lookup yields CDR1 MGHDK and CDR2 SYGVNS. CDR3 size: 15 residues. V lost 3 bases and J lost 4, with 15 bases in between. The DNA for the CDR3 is TGTGCCAGCAGTGATAGTCGGGGTGGGAGCTATGGCTACACCTTC. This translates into CASSDSRGGSYGYTF.

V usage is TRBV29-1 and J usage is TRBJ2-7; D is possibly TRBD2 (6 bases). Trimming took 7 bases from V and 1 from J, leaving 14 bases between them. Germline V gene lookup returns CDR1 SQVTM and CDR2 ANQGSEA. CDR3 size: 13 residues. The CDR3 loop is CSAVGGISYEQYF. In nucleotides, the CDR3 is TGCAGCGCGGTGGGGGGAATATCCTACGAGCAGTACTTC.

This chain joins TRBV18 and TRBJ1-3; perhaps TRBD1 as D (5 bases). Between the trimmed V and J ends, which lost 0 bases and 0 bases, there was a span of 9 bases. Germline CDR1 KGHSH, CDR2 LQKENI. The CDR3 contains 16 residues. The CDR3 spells CASSPPRGNSGNTIYF. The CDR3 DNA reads TGTGCCAGCTCACCACCGAGGGGCAACTCTGGAAACACCATATATTTT.

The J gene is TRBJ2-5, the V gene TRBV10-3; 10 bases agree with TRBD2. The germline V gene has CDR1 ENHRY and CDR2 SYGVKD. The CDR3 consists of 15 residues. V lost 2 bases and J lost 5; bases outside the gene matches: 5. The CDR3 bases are TGTGCCATCAGTGAGGGTAGCGGGGGGCGCGAGACCCAGTACTTC. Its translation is CAISEGSGGRETQYF.

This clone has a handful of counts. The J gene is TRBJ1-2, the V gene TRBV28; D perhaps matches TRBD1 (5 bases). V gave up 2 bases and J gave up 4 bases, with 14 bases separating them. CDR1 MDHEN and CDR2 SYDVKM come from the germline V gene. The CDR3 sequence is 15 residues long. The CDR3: CASSLLDTRGYGYTF. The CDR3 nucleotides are TGTGCCAGCAGTTTACTGGACACTCGTGGCTATGGCTACACCTTC.

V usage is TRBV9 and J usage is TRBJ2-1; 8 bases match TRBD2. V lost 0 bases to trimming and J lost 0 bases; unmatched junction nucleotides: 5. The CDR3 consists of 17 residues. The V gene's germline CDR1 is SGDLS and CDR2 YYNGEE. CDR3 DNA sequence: TGTGCCAGCAGCGTAGGTACTAGCGGAAGCTCCTACAATGAGCAGTTCTTC. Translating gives CASSVGTSGSSYNEQFF.

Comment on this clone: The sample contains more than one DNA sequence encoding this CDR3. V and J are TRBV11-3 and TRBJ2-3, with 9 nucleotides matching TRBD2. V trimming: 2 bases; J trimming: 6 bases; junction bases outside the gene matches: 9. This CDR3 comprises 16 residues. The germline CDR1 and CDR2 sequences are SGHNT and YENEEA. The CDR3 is CASSLSSGGPGDTQYF. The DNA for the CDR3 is TGTGCCAGCAGCTTAAGTAGCGGGGGACCGGGGGATACGCAGTATTTT. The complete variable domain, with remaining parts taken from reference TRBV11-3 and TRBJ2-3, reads EAGVVQSPRYKIIEKKQPVAFWCNPISGHNTLYWYLQNLGQGPELLIRYENEEAVDDSQLPKDRFSAERLKGVDSTLKIQPAELGDSAVYLCASSLSSGGPGDTQYFGPGTRLTVL.